The clone carrying this T cell receptor (beta chain) was seen only a few times. Its antigen is undetermined. cDNA molecules, individually, were tagged with unique molecular identifiers. One entry per CDR3 protein, called by TCRdb with MiXCR from the 5' RACE reads. Of more than 50,000 distinct CDR3 sequences in the sample, under 15% were seen once. The sample is drawn from a study of early T cells in non-severe SARS-CoV-2 infection. Overall study context: Bulk RNA taken from unsorted whole blood was sequenced, leaving chains unpaired.

Regarding the study as a whole: VDJdb matching, biased toward anti-spike CD8 responses, missed private and CD4 specificities.

The V gene end was trimmed by 6 bases and the J gene end by 8 bases; junction bases not matched to a gene: 7. Germline V gene lookup returns CDR1 DFQATT and CDR2 SNEGSKA (reference sequence). The CDR3 is 14 residues long. This clonotype originated in an adult who was a healthcare worker with PCR-confirmed SARS-CoV-2 infection or an uninfected control (not recorded which). Sample: whole blood, taken at baseline. The gene calls are TRBV20-1 and TRBJ2-1, with 13 nucleotides matching TRBD2. CDR3 loop: CSARTSGRWDEQFF. The CDR3 bases are TGCAGTGCCAGGACTAGCGGGAGATGGGATGAGCAGTTCTTC.